This TCR beta chain came from a study of cytomegalovirus exposure and HLA in healthy donors. Overall study context: An analysis done earlier identified around 100 million unique TCR beta sequences from approximately 170 million T cells.

The CDR3 covers 13 residues. Germline-derived CDR1 and CDR2 are KGHSH and LQKENI. V dropped 5 bases and J dropped 8; count of bases not matched to a gene: 5. Study-wide findings and caveats: In a later analysis, HLA-associated beta chains showed higher expansion and lower generation probabilities than comparable chains. Beyond CMV serostatus, there was no information to go on about immune exposure.

A multiplex PCR was run with 60 Vbeta primers and 13 Jbeta primers. Repertoires were generated with immunoSEQ multiplex PCR, while TCRdb's copy carries only in-frame clones and drops some. The data show 100,000 or so clones, with 70% to 80% seen just once and approximately 12% held by the top ten. Each of the donors was a healthy bone marrow donor. Turning to this clone: What it binds is unknown.

The sequence was collected from a middle-aged woman in good health and CMV-seropositive. The J gene is TRBJ1-2, the V gene TRBV18; 10 nucleotides agree with TRBD1. Sequencing was performed on PBMCs. Here the CDR3 DNA reads TGTGCCAGCTCAACCGACAGGGGGCTCGGCTACACCTTC. It translates to CASSTDRGLGYTF.